The sequence of this TCR beta chain was determined in a study of T-cell reconstitution after alpha-beta-depleted transplantation in children. Unique molecular identifiers featured in how the TCRbeta library was prepared. TCRdb redid the calling of the PCR reads with MiXCR, one entry per CDR3 protein. The sample lists roughly 300,000 distinct CDR3 sequences, 9.9% occurring once. Unmatched junction bases numbered 4, after V lost 6 bases and J lost 0 bases. Germline V gene sequence: CDR1 SNHLY, CDR2 FYNNEI. The CDR3 consists of 15 residues. This chain links TRBV2 with TRBJ2-4; 8 positions match TRBD1. The origin of this receptor is a human donor who donated a stem cell graft to a child with SCID. Source: PBMCs from the stem cell graft donor, taken from the stem cell graft. In DNA form, the CDR3 reads TGTGCCAGCAGGCGGACAGGGCTAGCCAAAAACATTCAGTACTTC. Protein product: CASRRTGLAKNIQYF.